The clone carrying this T cell receptor beta chain was detected only a few times. The antigen remains undetermined. Germline V gene sequence: CDR1 KGHSH, CDR2 LQKENI. Trimming pared 2 bases from V and 2 bases from J, leaving 10 bases between. This CDR3 is 14 amino acids long. The data stem from a study of breast tumors, draining lymph nodes, adjacent tissues. Study-wide findings and caveats: Findings are consistent with lymph node origin and intratumoral expansion of most tumor T cells. Tumor TCR diversity was below lymph nodes but above nontumor tissue. Data only fit, rather than demonstrated, lymph node origin of most tumor T cells.

The lymph nodes were axillary draining lymph nodes from breast cancer patients. TCRdb reprocessed the multiplex PCR reads via MiXCR and lists one record per CDR3 protein. The table lists approximately 210,000 distinct CDR3 sequences, less than 40% of them singletons. This receptor was obtained from a female donor with breast cancer. Some clones in this sample may be carry-over from other donors' samples. The sample consisted of axillary lymph node tissue. The chain links TRBV18 to TRBJ2-7, with no clear D. The DNA for the CDR3 is TGTGCCAGCTCACCAGAGCTGAAGGCCTACGAGCAGTACTTC. Protein: CASSPELKAYEQYF.